This passage covers 15 T cell receptor beta chains from one sample sequenced in a study of T cells expressing NK-cell markers (dated by TCRdb to 2019 to 2021). Library method: 5' RACE. TCRdb records Illumina HiSeq 2000 as the sequencer. After TCRdb reprocessed the reads, each CDR3 protein sequence was kept as one row, without DNA. Per the sample table, the count is 500,000 to 700,000 distinct CDR3 sequences. Approximately 3.6% of the sample lies in the top ten. Sample: blood T cells: a sorted CD56 or NKG2C T cell subset, CD4+ or CD8+ T cells, or bulk PBMC T cells (not recorded which). The receptors originated from a man aged 18 to 35 in good health. Donor details come from another sample of the same person, matched by shared clones.

The rearrangement links TRBV24-1 to TRBJ2-7; the TCRdb call, TRBD1, lacks DNA for checking. Germline values: CDR1 KGHDR, CDR2 SFDVKD. The CDR3 is made up of 18 amino acids. CDR3 loop: CATSDSIGGQGGKYEQYF.

This chain connects TRBV12-5 to TRBJ2-1. The CDR3 spans 13 residues. CDR1 and CDR2 from the germline V gene are LGHNT and FRNRAP. The CDR3 loop is CASGLDAENEQFF.

V and J are TRBV5-1 and TRBJ1-1. Germline values: CDR1 SGHRS, CDR2 YFSETQ. There are 13 residues in the CDR3. The CDR3 here is CASSLAFGSEAFF.

The J gene is TRBJ2-7, the V gene TRBV25-1; TCRdb proposes TRBD2, but this gene call is untestable without DNA. The germline V gene encodes CDR1 MGHDK and CDR2 SYGVNS. This CDR3 spans 13 amino acids. The CDR3 sequence is CASAGVGPYEQYF.

The V gene is TRBV28, the J gene TRBJ2-1; TCRdb picks TRBD1, but there is no DNA to check that call. From germline, CDR1 is MDHEN and CDR2 SYDVKM. There are 17 residues in the CDR3. CDR3 region: CASSLLEGARSYNEQFF.

The chain uses TRBV20-1 and TRBJ2-3; the D gene TCRdb calls, TRBD1, cannot be checked with no DNA. In germline, CDR1 is DFQATT, CDR2 SNEGSKA (reference sequence). There are 14 residues in the CDR3. The CDR3: CSARVSGRADTQYF.

The chain's CDR3 is CASSLPTEPTYEQYF. V is TRBV7-8 and J is TRBJ2-7. Germline CDR1 reads SGHVS; CDR2 reads FQNEAQ. This CDR3 has 15 residues.

The chain joins TRBV12-3 or TRBV12-4 to TRBJ1-5; there is no DNA to check the TCRdb D call of TRBD1. The CDR3 is 16 amino acids. CDR3 sequence reads: CASSSGTGRGNQPQHF.

The chain joins TRBV5-1 to TRBJ2-7; no DNA is available, so the TRBD2 call from TCRdb remains unchecked. Germline V CDR1 and CDR2: SGHRS, YFSETQ. This CDR3 comprises 15 residues. This chain's CDR3 is CASSRTSGSGYEQYF.

The chain recombines TRBV29-1 with TRBJ2-3; TCRdb gives TRBD2 as the D gene, but with no DNA this cannot be confirmed. From germline, CDR1 is SQVTM and CDR2 ANQGSEA. The length of the CDR3 is 15 residues. The CDR3 region is CSPRLASGVTDTQYF.

J is TRBJ2-7 and V is TRBV18; the D call of TRBD2 rests on TCRdb alone, since no DNA is present to check it. Per the germline V gene, CDR1 is KGHSH and CDR2 is LQKENI. The CDR3 runs 15 residues. CDR3 region: CASSPSRGRTHEQYF.

The gene calls are TRBV5-6 and TRBJ2-1; TCRdb selects TRBD2, and the lack of DNA leaves this call unchecked. Germline CDR1 reads SGHDT; CDR2 reads YYEEEE. The CDR3 is 15 residues long. The CDR3 spells CASSLAASGRNKQFF.

The chain uses TRBV25-1 and TRBJ1-2; TCRdb outputs TRBD1, but without DNA this stays unchecked. The germline gives CDR1 MGHDK, CDR2 SYGVNS. This CDR3 contains 16 residues. The CDR3 loop reads CASSEVWDTGRYGYTF.

This sequence joins TRBV27 and TRBJ1-5. Per the germline V gene, CDR1 is MNHEY and CDR2 is SMNVEV (reference sequence). The CDR3 has 15 residues. The CDR3: CASSLEPGENQPQHF.

The rearrangement links TRBV10-3 to TRBJ2-6. The CDR3 consists of 17 residues. Germline CDR1 is ENHRY and CDR2 is SYGVKD. The CDR3 is CAISEAVLSSGANVLTF.